A selection of T cell receptor beta chains follows, all from one sample in a study of T cells in Graves' hyperthyroidism and ophthalmopathy. TCRdb analysed the multiplex PCR reads with MiXCR anew, one entry per CDR3 protein. The sample gives almost 600,000 distinct CDR3 sequences, about half of which show up once; approximately 8.4% is in the top ten. Sequencing input: peripheral blood or thyroid tissue (not recorded which). These receptors all come from a woman aged 18-29 years with Graves' hyperthyroidism. CDR3s include the opening cysteine and the closing phenylalanine or tryptophan. D genes are given only for firm matches. A row's size may be missing; if present it is once, few, many or a size class.

V gene	D gene	clone size	J gene	CDR3 protein	CDR3 DNA
TRBV20-1	TRBD1	many	TRBJ2-2	CSARGAGGANTGELFF	TGCAGTGCTAGAGGTGCAGGGGGCGCGAACACCGGGGAGCTGTTTTTT
TRBV5-1	TRBD1	.	TRBJ1-1	CASSLGQGDDTEAFF	TGCGCCAGCAGCTTGGGACAGGGAGATGACACTGAAGCTTTCTTT
TRBV29-1	.	.	TRBJ2-5	CSVEEPSYGYTFGSGTRTQYF	.
TRBV24-1	TRBD2	.	TRBJ2-3	CATSDTSGRTNTQYF	TGTGCCACCAGTGACACTAGCGGGAGAACAAATACGCAGTATTTT
TRBV9	TRBD2	many	TRBJ2-7	CASSVGLADPSYEQYF	TGTGCCAGCAGCGTAGGACTAGCGGATCCCTCCTACGAGCAGTACTTC
TRBV18	TRBD2	many	TRBJ2-5	CASSPPTGRESRETQYF	TGTGCCAGCTCACCACCGACTGGGCGGGAGTCTCGTGAGACCCAGTACTTC
TRBV24-1	TRBD1	.	TRBJ2-2	CATPPRTGDTGELFF	TGTGCCACCCCTCCTAGGACAGGGGACACCGGGGAGCTGTTTTTT
TRBV4-2	.	many	TRBJ1-3	CASSQGGAGNTIYF	TGTGCCAGCAGCCAAGGAGGGGCTGGAAACACCATATATTTT
TRBV19	.	.	TRBJ2-2	CAWSKGVTGELFF	TGTGCCTGGAGTAAAGGGGTCACCGGGGAGCTGTTTTTT
TRBV20-1	.	.	TRBJ2-7	CSYRITSGYEQYF	TGCAGTTATCGGATCACCTCGGGGTACGAGCAGTACTTC
TRBV20-1	.	.	TRBJ1-2	CSAARGNIHGYTF	TGCAGTGCCGCCCGCGGGAACATCCATGGCTACACCTTC
TRBV7-6	.	.	TRBJ1-4	CASSRGDRSTNEKLFF	TGTGCCAGCAGCAGGGGGGACCGATCAACTAATGAAAAACTGTTTTTT
TRBV15	TRBD2	.	TRBJ2-7	CATSRVAKLREASYEQYF	TGTGCCACCAGCAGAGTCGCGAAACTGCGGGAGGCTTCCTACGAGCAGTACTTC
TRBV5-1	TRBD1	.	TRBJ2-7	CASSLSGGASEQYF	TGCGCCAGCAGCTTGTCAGGGGGCGCGTCCGAGCAGTACTTC
TRBV29-1	TRBD1	.	TRBJ1-2	CTATGVGGYTF	TGCACCGCGACAGGGGTTGGTGGCTACACCTTC
TRBV20-1	TRBD1	few	TRBJ1-5	CSASTASGGVETQHF	TGCAGTGCTAGCACCGCTTCAGGGGGCGTCGAGACCCAGCATTTT
TRBV29-1	.	.	TRBJ1-2	CSVLGHGIGYTF	TGCAGCGTCTTGGGACACGGGATCGGCTACACCTTC
TRBV5-4	.	.	TRBJ1-2	CASSPEMDSGYYGYTF	TGTGCCAGCAGCCCAGAAATGGACAGTGGGTACTATGGCTACACCTTC
TRBV10-3	TRBD1	once	TRBJ1-3	CAIGMGQGEDTIYF	TGTGCCATCGGGATGGGACAGGGTGAGGACACCATATATTTT
TRBV7-9	.	.	TRBJ2-4	CASSSDYF	TGTGCCAGCAGCTCAGATTATTTC